This T cell receptor (beta chain) comes out of a study of T cell repertoires in cytomegalovirus infection. Overall study: Well-studied HLA-B-restricted epitopes and recently identified HLA-C-restricted epitopes of CMV were both used in the study. Public TCR beta signatures provided an indication of both CMV infection and a matching HLA type. Broader study findings: Public TCR beta family frequency separated CMV-and-HLA carriers, including in an independent cohort. The study found HLA-C-restricted CMV-specific TCR beta clonotypes dominating the ex vivo response.

TCRdb re-analysed the reads in MiXCR, keeping a single row per CDR3 protein. The table records more than 250,000 distinct CDR3 sequences, just under 25% of them present only once. Concerning this clonotype itself: Its specificity is not known.

The CDR3 consists of 15 residues. The V end lost 7 bases, the J end lost 3 bases, and 19 bases lay between the germline ends. V gene TRBV12-3 or TRBV12-4 combines with J gene TRBJ2-7; maybe TRBD2 (6 bases). The TCR was taken from a human donor in good health (CMV status not recorded). Some clones in this sample may be carry-over from other donors' samples. This sample comprised cultured PBMCs, obtained from culture after CMV antigen stimulation. In nucleotides, the CDR3 is TGTGCCAGCACCCATTTGGGGACTCGCGTCTACGAGCAGTACTTC. It specifies CASTHLGTRVYEQYF.